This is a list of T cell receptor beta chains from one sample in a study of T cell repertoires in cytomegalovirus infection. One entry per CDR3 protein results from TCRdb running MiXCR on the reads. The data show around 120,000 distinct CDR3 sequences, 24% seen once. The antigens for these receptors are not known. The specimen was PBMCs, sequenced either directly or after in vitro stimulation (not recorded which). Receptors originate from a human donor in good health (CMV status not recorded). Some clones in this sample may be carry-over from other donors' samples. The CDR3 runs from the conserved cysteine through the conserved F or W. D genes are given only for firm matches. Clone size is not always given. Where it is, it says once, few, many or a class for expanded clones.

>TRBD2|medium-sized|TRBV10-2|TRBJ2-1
CASSEPGLAGAGEGNEQFF
TGCGCCAGCAGTGAGCCGGGACTAGCGGGAGCCGGTGAAGGCAATGAGCAGTTCTTC
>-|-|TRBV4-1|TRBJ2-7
CASSQDHGSEQYF
TGCGCCAGCAGCCAAGATCACGGATCCGAGCAGTACTTC
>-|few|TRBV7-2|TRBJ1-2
CASSSRSPWGYTF
TGTGCCAGCAGCTCCCGATCCCCCTGGGGCTACACCTTC
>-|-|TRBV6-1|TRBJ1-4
CASSPYGSTNEKLFF
TGTGCCAGCAGCCCATACGGGTCAACTAATGAAAAACTGTTTTTT
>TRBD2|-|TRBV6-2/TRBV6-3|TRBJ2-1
CASSYRGEGEQFF
TGTGCCAGCAGTTACCGAGGGGAGGGTGAGCAGTTCTTC
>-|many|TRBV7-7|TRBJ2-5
CASSSDARETQYF
TGTGCCAGCAGCTCCGACGCGCGGGAGACCCAGTACTTC
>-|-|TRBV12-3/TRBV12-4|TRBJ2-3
CASSLEGDTQYF
TGTGCCAGCAGTCTGGAAGGGGATACGCAGTATTTT
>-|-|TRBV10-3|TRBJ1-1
CAIAGIDTEAFF
TGTGCCATCGCAGGGATCGACACTGAAGCTTTCTTT
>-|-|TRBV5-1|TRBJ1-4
CASSWGPSPGEKLFF
TGCGCCAGCAGCTGGGGACCTTCGCCGGGCGAAAAACTGTTTTTT
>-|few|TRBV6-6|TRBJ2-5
CASKRQETQYF
TGTGCCAGCAAAAGACAAGAGACCCAGTACTTC
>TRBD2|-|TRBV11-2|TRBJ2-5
CASSFRLAGNQETQYF
TGTGCCAGCAGCTTCCGGCTAGCGGGAAATCAAGAGACCCAGTACTTC
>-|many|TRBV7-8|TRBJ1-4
CASSPRGQGIEKLFF
TGTGCCAGCAGCCCCCGGGGACAAGGAATTGAAAAACTGTTTTTT
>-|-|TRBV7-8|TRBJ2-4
CASSQGVGVSNIQYF
TGTGCCAGCAGCCAAGGGGTCGGGGTCTCAAACATTCAGTACTTC
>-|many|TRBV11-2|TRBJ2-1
CASSLGAVHSYNEQFF
TGTGCCAGCAGCTTAGGGGCGGTGCACTCCTACAATGAGCAGTTCTTC
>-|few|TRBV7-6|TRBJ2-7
CASSNPLGGTYEQYF
TGTGCCAGCAGCAACCCACTGGGGGGAACCTACGAGCAGTACTTC
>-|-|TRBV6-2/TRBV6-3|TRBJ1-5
CASSEPSSLLSNQPQHF
TGTGCCAGCAGCGAACCCTCCTCCCTCTTGAGCAATCAGCCCCAGCATTTT
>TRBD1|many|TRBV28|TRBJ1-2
CASSLDPDREYYGYTF
TGTGCCAGCAGTTTAGATCCGGACAGGGAGTACTATGGCTACACCTTC